These T cell receptor beta chains were read from a single sample in a study of Tregs in tolerant kidney transplant recipients. The table came from immunoSEQ multiplex PCR; TCRdb's copy has only in-frame clones and leaves some out. The sample lists tens of thousands of clones, over 85% seen once, with 4.7% in the top ten. The sequenced sample was CD8+ T cells from blood. These receptors were taken from a human donor in good health. The CDR3 runs from the conserved cysteine through the conserved F or W. D genes are given only for firm matches. The size of a clone is reported for some rows only, either as once, few or many, or as a class for expanded clones.

TRBJ2-1,.,TRBV14,TRBD1,TGTGCCAGCAGCCCCGGACAGGGGTGGGACAATGAGCAGTTCTTC,CASSPGQGWDNEQFF
TRBJ1-1,.,TRBV27,.,TGTGCCAGCATGAGGGGGAAGGACACTGAAGCTTTCTTT,CASMRGKDTEAFF
TRBJ2-7,.,TRBV29-1,TRBD2,TGCAGCGTTGCCGAACTAGCGGGAGGGCCCTACGAGCAGTACTTC,CSVAELAGGPYEQYF
TRBJ2-7,.,TRBV2,TRBD1,TGTGCCAGCAGTGAAGTGGGGGACAGTCTCTACGAGCAGTACTTC,CASSEVGDSLYEQYF
TRBJ2-1,.,TRBV6-4,.,TGTGCCAGCAGTTCAGGGGAGTGGGAGCAGTTCTTC,CASSSGEWEQFF
TRBJ1-2,.,TRBV7-9,.,TGTGCCAGCAGCTTAGGGTTTGGTCCTAACTATGGCTACACCTTC,CASSLGFGPNYGYTF
TRBJ1-1,.,TRBV7-2,.,TGTGCCAGCAGCTTAGCGATTTGGGCTGAAGCTTTCTTT,CASSLAIWAEAFF
TRBJ2-3,.,TRBV27,TRBD1,TGTGCCAGCAGTTTACATGGGGACAGTTTTTTGGGTACGCAGTATTTT,CASSLHGDSFLGTQYF
TRBJ2-1,few,TRBV7-9,.,TGTGCCAGCAGCTTAAGTGACTCCTCCTACAATGAGCAGTTCTTC,CASSLSDSSYNEQFF
TRBJ2-3,once,TRBV27,.,TGTGCCAGCAGTTTCGTCAGCGGACACACAGATACGCAGTATTTT,CASSFVSGHTDTQYF
TRBJ1-1,.,TRBV4-1,TRBD1,TGCGCCAGCAGCCAAGATAGACAGGGGAACACTGAAGCTTTCTTT,CASSQDRQGNTEAFF
TRBJ2-7,.,TRBV6-5,.,TGTGCCAGCAGTTACCGCCGGGACGATCGATTCGAGCAGTACTTC,CASSYRRDDRFEQYF
TRBJ1-2,.,TRBV6-1,TRBD1,TGTGCCAGCAGTGTGCCCCACCTTAGACAGGGGGCATTTGGCTACACCTTC,CASSVPHLRQGAFGYTF
TRBJ2-7,.,TRBV29-1,.,TGCAGCGTTGACACCGGAGGCTACGAGCAGTACTTC,CSVDTGGYEQYF
TRBJ2-7,.,TRBV12-2,.,TGTGCAAGTCGCTTGGGATTGAGGGACGGCCACTACGAGCAGTACTTC,CASRLGLRDGHYEQYF
TRBJ1-5,.,TRBV19,.,TGTGCCAGTAGTGCTACAGGGTTTCGGCCCCAGCATTTT,CASSATGFRPQHF
TRBJ1-2,.,TRBV15,TRBD1,TGTGCCACCAGCAGAGAGACCGGGACAGGGGGTTATGGCTACACCTTC,CATSRETGTGGYGYTF
TRBJ2-7,.,TRBV27,TRBD1,TGTGCCAGCAGTTTATTGGTGGGGACAGGGATTTCCTACGAGCAGTACTTC,CASSLLVGTGISYEQYF
TRBJ2-7,once,TRBV27,.,TGTGCCAGCAGTTCACGGGACGGCCATTACGAGCAGTACTTC,CASSSRDGHYEQYF
TRBJ2-5,.,TRBV7-9,.,TGTGCCAGCAGCGCAACTAGTACCCAAGAGACCCAGTACTTC,CASSATSTQETQYF
TRBJ1-1,.,TRBV2,.,TGTGCCAGCAGCCCCCGGACGGAGCCGATAGGGTTGGCTTTCTTT,CASSPRTEPIGLAFF
TRBJ1-2,.,TRBV5-1,TRBD1,TGCGCCAGCAGCTTATACGGGACAGGGAACCCCTATGGCTACACCTTC,CASSLYGTGNPYGYTF
TRBJ1-2,.,TRBV9,TRBD1,TGTGCCAGCAGCGCCCGACAGGGTATAGAGGGCTACACCTTC,CASSARQGIEGYTF
TRBJ2-7,.,TRBV9,.,TGTGCCAGCAGCGCGGGGACGTCGGGTCGGTACGAGCAGTACTTC,CASSAGTSGRYEQYF
TRBJ1-2,.,TRBV5-3,TRBD1,TGTGCCAGAAGCCTAGGACAGGGGAGAGTCTATGGCTACACCTTC,CARSLGQGRVYGYTF
TRBJ1-2,few,TRBV5-5,.,TGTGCCAGCAGTTCGGGACAAGACTATGGCTACACCTTC,CASSSGQDYGYTF
TRBJ2-1,once,TRBV7-9,TRBD1,TGTGCCAGCACACATGAAGGCAGGGGGTGGAATGAGCAGTTCTTC,CASTHEGRGWNEQFF
TRBJ2-2,.,TRBV5-4,TRBD2,TGTGCCAGCAGCTTGGAGGGACTAGCAGCACCCGGGGAGCTGTTTTTT,CASSLEGLAAPGELFF
TRBJ2-1,once,TRBV5-4,TRBD2,TGTGCCAGCAGCTTAGTTGAAGCGGGGGAGCAGTTCTTC,CASSLVEAGEQFF
TRBJ2-3,.,TRBV4-1,.,TGCGCCAGCAGCCTAGGACCTCTTAGCACAGATACGCAGTATTTT,CASSLGPLSTDTQYF
TRBJ1-2,.,TRBV7-9,.,TGTGCCAGCAGCTTCCCCAGGGGTGGCTACACCTTC,CASSFPRGGYTF
TRBJ2-4,.,TRBV11-1,.,TGTGCCAGCAGCCCTTTTGACAGCAAAAACATTCAGTACTTC,CASSPFDSKNIQYF
TRBJ1-1,.,TRBV4-1,.,TGCGCCAGCAGCCAAAAACAGGGATTCACTGAAGCTTTCTTT,CASSQKQGFTEAFF
TRBJ2-7,.,TRBV7-9,.,TGTGCCAGCAGCCCCCGTGCGGGACAGAGCTCCTACGAGCAGTACTTC,CASSPRAGQSSYEQYF
TRBJ1-4,.,TRBV4-1,.,TGCGCCAGCAGCCCCGACAGCGTTGCAACTAATGAAAAACTGTTTTTT,CASSPDSVATNEKLFF
TRBJ1-2,.,TRBV6-5,.,TGTGCCAGCAGTTTAGAGAGGGGATCGGAGGGCTACACCTTC,CASSLERGSEGYTF